The clone carrying this T cell receptor beta chain was counted many times. Its antigen remains unknown. These data belong to a study of T cells in Graves' hyperthyroidism and ophthalmopathy. Across the study: Peripheral blood was secured at the point of initial diagnosis, before any treatment. The study, taken as a whole, reports: The authors' 13 V-J model separated ophthalmopathy from stable hyperthyroidism. Blood shared most expanded thyroid clonotypes above 0.001.

The CDR3 is 13 residues long. V was cut by 8 bases and J by 1 base, with 15 bases left in between. In germline, CDR1 is GTSNPN, CDR2 SVGIG (reference sequence). Uncontrolled infections, other autoimmune diseases, pregnancy or lactation led to exclusion of patients. RNA transcripts yielded amplified TCR beta CDR3 regions. HTBI primers were the set used in a first-round RT-PCR of the TCR CDR3. MiXCR, applied by TCRdb to the multiplex PCR reads, yields one record per CDR3 protein. The sample carries 500,000 to 650,000 distinct CDR3 sequences, over 15% recorded once. This receptor was obtained from a woman in her late teens or twenties with Graves' ophthalmopathy. Source material: blood. This chain connects TRBV30 to TRBJ2-7, with D perhaps matching TRBD1 or TRBD2 (6 bases each). The CDR3 here is CAGQTGASYEQYF. The CDR3 nucleotides read TGTGCCGGACAGACGGGGGCATCCTACGAGCAGTACTTC.